This passage covers 24 T cell receptor beta chains from one sample sequenced in a study of vaccination and CD4 T cells after COVID-19. TCRdb reprocessed the PCR reads with MiXCR, giving one entry per CDR3 protein. This sample yields 25,000 to 30,000 distinct CDR3 sequences, of which 50% to 65% are seen a single time; roughly 5.5% belongs to the top ten. Documented time point: late sampling 161 to 241 days after vaccination in a few convalescent patients. The sample here was CD4+ T cells from blood, taken about 7 months after SARS-CoV-2 vaccination. These receptors came from a human donor who had recovered from COVID-19.

V gene TRBV27 combines with J gene TRBJ2-1; tentative D call: TRBD2 (6 bases). Trimming cost V 5 bases and J 5 bases, with 7 bases left between them. Germline-derived CDR1 and CDR2 are MNHEY and SMNVEV (reference sequence). The CDR3 spans 12 residues. CDR3 sequence: CASSAGNNEQFF. CDR3 nucleotides: TGTGCCAGCAGTGCGGGAAACAATGAGCAGTTCTTC.

This clonotype was picked up a small number of times. J is TRBJ2-7 and V is TRBV27; D is uncertain. The CDR3 is 16 amino acids. CDR1 and CDR2 from the germline V gene are MNHEY and SMNVEV (reference sequence). The germline V and J ends were trimmed by 0 bases and 1 base, with 13 bases remaining between them. The CDR3: CASSLSVAQQSYEQYF. CDR3 coding DNA: TGTGCCAGCAGTTTATCGGTCGCACAGCAGTCCTACGAGCAGTACTTC.

The chain combines TRBV27 with TRBJ1-2, with D tentatively TRBD1 (6 bases). The CDR3 runs to 13 residues. The V gene's germline CDR1 is MNHEY and CDR2 SMNVEV (reference sequence). V was cut by 6 bases and J by 0 bases, with 8 bases left in between. This CDR3 is CASSRTANYGYTF. The CDR3 DNA follows: TGTGCCAGCAGCCGGACAGCTAACTATGGCTACACCTTC.

The rearrangement uses TRBV5-1 and TRBJ2-3; D possibly corresponds to TRBD1 (6 bases). The CDR3 contains 14 residues. V lost 0 bases and J 3 bases, leaving 8 bases between the germline ends. Germline loops: CDR1 SGHRS, CDR2 YFSETQ. The CDR3 loop is CASSLGGQTDTQYF. CDR3 coding DNA: TGCGCCAGCAGCTTGGGAGGACAGACAGATACGCAGTATTTT. Complete variable domain (other parts from reference TRBV5-1 and TRBJ2-3): KAGVTQTPRYLIKTRGQQVTLSCSPISGHRSVSWYQQTPGQGLQFLFEYFSETQRNKGNFPGRFSGRQFSNSRSEMNVSTLELGDSALYLCASSLGGQTDTQYFGPGTRLTVL.

The chain combines TRBV28 with TRBJ2-7, with TRBD1 matching over 7 bases. There are 12 residues in the CDR3. Germline values: CDR1 MDHEN, CDR2 SYDVKM. Germline trimming cut 5 bases from V and 13 bases from J; bases unmatched to any gene: 11. As DNA, the CDR3 is TGTGCCAGCAGTCCCTCTGGACAGGTTCTATACTTC. Amino acid sequence: CASSPSGQVLYF.

V and J are TRBV28 and TRBJ1-1; 7 positions agree with TRBD1. Per the germline V gene, CDR1 is MDHEN and CDR2 is SYDVKM. Losses at the gene ends were 1 base for V and 7 bases for J; bases not matched to a gene: 6. The length of the CDR3 is 14 residues. The CDR3 DNA follows: TGTGCCAGCAGTTTATCCCCGGGACAGAGTGAAGCTTTCTTT. It specifies CASSLSPGQSEAFF.

The rearrangement joins TRBV7-2 to TRBJ1-1, with 7 positions matching TRBD1. Germline CDR1 and CDR2: SGHTA and FQGNSA. The CDR3 length is 15 residues. V shed 5 bases and J 5 bases; nucleotides not matched to a gene: 11. The CDR3 coding sequence is TGTGCCAGCAGCCCCTGGACAGGTTGGAGGACTGAAGCTTTCTTT. The encoded protein is CASSPWTGWRTEAFF.

By frequency in the sample, this clonotype is medium-sized. The V and J genes are TRBV7-2 and TRBJ1-5; 7 bases fit TRBD1. Germline CDR1 and CDR2: SGHTA and FQGNSA. V was pared by 5 bases and J by 9 bases, with 4 bases of the junction left unmatched. This CDR3 is 12 amino acids long. CDR3 coding DNA: TGTGCCAGCAGCCCCCGACAGGGGCCCCAGCATTTT. This gives the protein CASSPRQGPQHF.

This chain uses TRBV11-2 with TRBJ2-7; D not resolved. There are 13 residues in the CDR3. The V end lost 8 bases, the J end lost 5 bases, and 16 bases lay between the germline ends. Germline-derived CDR1 and CDR2 are SGHAT and FQNNGV. In DNA form, the CDR3 reads TGTGCCAGCCAGGTGCATATTGGTGACGAGCAGTACTTC. It codes for CASQVHIGDEQYF.

This clonotype was observed a single time. The rearrangement links TRBV7-3 to TRBJ1-2, with D possibly TRBD1 on 5 matching bases. The germline V gene has CDR1 SGHTA and CDR2 FQGTGA. The CDR3 is 16 residues long. The V end was cut by 1 base, the J end by 4 bases, with 16 bases between. The CDR3 loop is CASSLKPGTYRYGYTF. CDR3 nucleotide sequence: TGTGCCAGCAGCTTAAAGCCAGGGACGTACCGCTATGGCTACACCTTC.

The chain is built from TRBV6-5 and TRBJ1-2; D is unresolved. Germline CDR1 is MNHEY and CDR2 is SVGAGI. V lost 5 bases to trimming and J lost 3 bases, with 10 bases between them. The CDR3 contains 13 residues. The CDR3 sequence: CASSPASDYGYTF. The CDR3 nucleotides read TGTGCCAGCAGTCCCGCGAGTGACTATGGCTACACCTTC.

This chain joins TRBV7-2 and TRBJ2-5; no clear D gene. The ends were cut back, 9 bases at V and 4 bases at J, with 15 bases in the middle. The CDR3 has 13 amino acids. Germline V lookup: CDR1 SGHTA, CDR2 FQGNSA. The CDR3 nucleotides are TGTGCCAGTAACACCCCTGGTACAGAGACCCAGTACTTC. Its protein is CASNTPGTETQYF.

This clonotype has just a few counts. This chain joins TRBV6-1 and TRBJ1-2, with D perhaps matching TRBD1 (5 bases). Germline V CDR1 and CDR2: MNHNS, SASEGT. This CDR3 spans 12 amino acids. V gave up 2 bases and J gave up 11 bases, with 12 bases separating them. CDR3: CASSEWRGGYTF. DNA of the CDR3: TGTGCCAGCAGTGAATGGAGGGGTGGTTACACCTTC.

This chain connects TRBV20-1 to TRBJ2-1, with a possible D match to TRBD1 (5 bases). This CDR3 spans 12 amino acids. Germline-derived CDR1 and CDR2 are DFQATT and SNEGSKA (reference sequence). Deletions cut 5 bases from V and 9 bases from J, with 14 bases between. The CDR3 DNA reads TGCAGTGCTGAAAACAACAGGATTGAGCAGTTCTTC. Encoded protein: CSAENNRIEQFF.

The rearrangement links TRBV28 to TRBJ1-2; tentative D call: TRBD1 (5 bases). The length of the CDR3 is 17 residues. The germline gives CDR1 MDHEN, CDR2 SYDVKM. Trimming pared 7 bases from V and 2 bases from J, leaving 23 bases between. The CDR3 coding sequence is TGTGCCAGCACAACGTTTGCTTATGACAGACTGAACTATGGCTACACCTTC. It encodes CASTTFAYDRLNYGYTF.

This chain links TRBV5-1 with TRBJ2-1; 8 bases align to TRBD2. The germline CDR1 and CDR2 sequences are SGHRS and YFSETQ. V gave up 6 bases and J gave up 7 bases; unmatched junction bases: 6. CDR3 length: 13 amino acids. CDR3: CASTSPGGNEQFF. DNA of the CDR3: TGCGCCAGCACTTCCCCGGGAGGGAATGAGCAGTTCTTC.

This clonotype has only a few counts. V is TRBV28 and J is TRBJ1-5; D is uncertain. Trimming removed 2 bases from V and 4 bases from J, with 15 bases in between. The CDR3 is 16 residues long. Germline V gene data show CDR1 as MDHEN and CDR2 as SYDVKM. Written as DNA, the CDR3 is TGTGCCAGCAGTTTAGGCTGGCCTACCACGAATCAGCCCCAGCATTTT. This encodes CASSLGWPTTNQPQHF.

The chain links TRBV28 to TRBJ2-6; D gene uncertain. The CDR3 has 15 residues. V lost 6 bases and J 0 bases, leaving 9 bases between the germline ends. Germline CDR1 and CDR2: MDHEN and SYDVKM. CDR3 in amino acids: CASRPTHSGANVLTF. The CDR3 DNA is TGTGCCAGCAGACCCACACACTCTGGGGCCAACGTCCTGACTTTC.

This clonotype has only a few counts. The V call is TRBV19, the J call TRBJ2-5; 9 positions agree with TRBD2. Germline-derived CDR1 and CDR2 are LNHDA and SQIVND (reference sequence). Trimming removed 11 bases from V and 5 bases from J; junction bases left unmatched: 12. The CDR3 is made up of 14 amino acids. For the CDR3, the DNA is TGTGCCTCCAAAGCCGGGACTAGCTCCGAGACCCAGTACTTC. Translation gives CASKAGTSSETQYF.

This clonotype was counted a single time. V is TRBV7-8 and J is TRBJ2-3; D gene ambiguous. The V end lost 1 base, the J end lost 5 bases, and 10 bases lay between the germline ends. CDR3 length: 14 residues. Germline CDR1 reads SGHVS; CDR2 reads FQNEAQ. The CDR3 DNA sequence: TGTGCCAGCAGCTTAGAGTTCTTCGGAGATACGCAGTATTTT. Protein product: CASSLEFFGDTQYF.

The V gene is TRBV20-1, the J gene TRBJ2-1, with a tentative D call TRBD2 (5 bases). The CDR3 has 14 residues. Per the germline V gene, CDR1 is DFQATT and CDR2 is SNEGSKA (reference sequence). V lost 0 bases, J lost 3 bases, and 9 bases lay in between. CDR3: CSARESRDYNEQFF. The CDR3 region has the DNA TGCAGTGCTAGAGAGAGCCGGGACTACAATGAGCAGTTCTTC.

The chain has TRBV2 and TRBJ2-7; perhaps TRBD2 as D (6 bases). The V and J ends lost 5 bases and 0 bases respectively, with 14 bases between them. Germline V gene sequence: CDR1 SNHLY, CDR2 FYNNEI. The CDR3 has 15 residues. CDR3: CASSWGGLLSYEQYF. The CDR3 DNA sequence: TGTGCCAGCAGTTGGGGAGGCCTCCTCTCCTACGAGCAGTACTTC.

The J gene is TRBJ2-1, the V gene TRBV28, with D tentatively TRBD1 (8 bases). Looked up from germline, CDR1 is MDHEN and CDR2 is SYDVKM. The CDR3 totals 18 residues. V lost 6 bases to trimming and J lost 3 bases, with 24 bases between them. Here the CDR3 DNA reads TGTGCCAGCAGGTCCGGGGGGACAGGCGGGTCCGGCTACAATGAGCAGTTCTTC. This sequence encodes CASRSGGTGGSGYNEQFF.

The chain has TRBV19 and TRBJ2-3; TRBD2 aligns across 11 bases. Unmatched junction bases numbered 1, after V lost 8 bases and J lost 0 bases. The CDR3 runs 14 residues. Germline V gene sequence: CDR1 LNHDA, CDR2 SQIVND (reference sequence). CDR3 in amino acids: CASGTSGSTDTQYF. For the CDR3, the DNA is TGTGCCAGTGGGACTAGCGGTAGCACAGATACGCAGTATTTT.